These 20 T cell receptor beta chains were all obtained from the same sample, sequenced in a study of T cells after yellow fever vaccination (dated by TCRdb to between 2018 and 2021). Library preparation used 5' RACE. Sequencing took place on an Illumina HiSeq 2500. Through fastp at Q25 and MiXCR, TCRdb rebuilt clones from the public reads, retaining in-frame beta chains. CDR3 protein sequences are deduplicated, and each keeps its most common genes and DNA. Present in this sample are approximately 32,000 distinct CDR3 sequences, 6.5% to 8% of which were seen just once. Less than 25% of the sample is in the top ten clones. What this sample's treatment or condition label stands for: live attenuated yellow fever vaccine strain. Sequencing used PBMCs, either bulk or a sorted T-cell subset (CD4+, CD8+, memory, or dextramer-sorted; not recorded which), obtained on the day of the first yellow fever vaccination. The receptors come from a man between 18 and 35 years old who received the YFV17D yellow fever vaccine.

The CDR3 DNA reads as TGTGCCAGCAGCTTGGACGGGGTCGGTAATGAGCAGTTCTTC. It encodes CASSLDGVGNEQFF. V is TRBV5-4 and J is TRBJ2-1, with D perhaps TRBD2 (5 bases). CDR1 SGHNT and CDR2 YYREEE come from the germline V gene (reference sequence). V lost 0 bases to trimming and J lost 7 bases, with 11 bases between them. CDR3 length: 14 amino acids.

The chain recombines TRBV5-1 with TRBJ2-3; the D is unclear. This CDR3 is 14 amino acids long. V lost 6 bases and J 5 bases, leaving 16 bases between the germline ends. Germline CDR1 SGHRS, CDR2 YFSETQ. CDR3 nucleotides: TGCGCCAGCAACGACCCGGGCAGCCAAGATACGCAGTATTTT. As protein: CASNDPGSQDTQYF.

There are many counts of this clonotype. The chain uses TRBV2 and TRBJ2-3, with D uncertain. In germline, CDR1 is SNHLY, CDR2 FYNNEI. The V gene lost 2 bases and the J gene lost 3 bases, with 3 bases spanning the gap. The CDR3 has 12 residues. The CDR3 DNA is TGTGCCAGCAGTGAACAAACAGATACGCAGTATTTT. It is translated as CASSEQTDTQYF.

The chain has TRBV13 and TRBJ2-7; TRBD1 or TRBD2 may be the D gene (5 bases each). With 5 bases removed from V and 2 bases from J, the gap between germline ends came to 13 bases. The CDR3 spans 14 residues. The germline CDR1 and CDR2 sequences are PRHDT and FYEKMQ (reference sequence). CDR3 in DNA: TGTGCCAGCAGCCGGGGACGGCCCGCCTACGAGCAGTACGTC. This gives the protein CASSRGRPAYEQYV.

In this sample, this clonotype turned up a few times. The V call is TRBV19, the J call TRBJ2-3, with D unclear. Germline values: CDR1 LNHDA, CDR2 SQIVND (reference sequence). CDR3 length: 14 residues. With 3 bases removed from V and 2 bases from J, the gap between germline ends came to 9 bases. CDR3 region: CASSIYTNTDTQYF. CDR3 DNA: TGTGCCAGTAGTATTTATACGAACACAGATACGCAGTATTTT.

This clonotype was found many times. The chain combines TRBV6-6 with TRBJ1-5; weak D call: TRBD1 (5 bases). CDR1 and CDR2 (germline): MNHNY, SVGAGI (reference sequence). The CDR3 covers 11 residues. V lost 2 bases and J 9 bases, leaving 5 bases between the germline ends. CDR3: CASSYGGPQHF. The CDR3 region has the DNA TGTGCCAGCAGTTACGGGGGGCCCCAGCATTTT.

This clonotype was observed many times. The genes are TRBV2 and TRBJ2-3; no reliable D call. Germline lookup yields CDR1 SNHLY and CDR2 FYNNEI. V gave up 4 bases and J gave up 4 bases, with 6 bases separating them. This CDR3 comprises 12 residues. The CDR3 spells CASSVMADTQYF. The DNA for the CDR3 is TGTGCCAGCAGTGTGATGGCAGATACGCAGTATTTT.

This clonotype was detected ten times or more. The chain links TRBV28 to TRBJ2-7; TRBD1 or TRBD2 may be the D gene (6 bases each). Germline assignment: CDR1 MDHEN and CDR2 SYDVKM. Trimming cost V 6 bases and J 4 bases, with 13 bases left between them. The CDR3 sequence is 13 residues long. DNA for the CDR3: TGTGCCAGCAGCGAGGGGGGCGGGTACGAGCAGTACGTC. Translating gives CASSEGGGYEQYV.

In its sample, this clonotype was seen many times. The chain uses TRBV7-7 and TRBJ2-1, with TRBD2 matching over 8 bases. Germline V gene data show CDR1 as SSHAT and CDR2 as FNYEAQ (reference sequence). There are 13 residues in the CDR3. Germline trimming cut 3 bases from V and 11 bases from J; bases unmatched to any gene: 6. The CDR3 nucleotides read TGTGCCAGCAGCTTGCTTGGCGGGGGGAAGCAGTTCTTC. Translated: CASSLLGGGKQFF. Full variable domain (outside the CDR3, taken from reference TRBV7-7 and TRBJ2-1): GAGVSQSPRYKVTKRGQDVTLRCDPISSHATLYWYQQALGQGPEFLTYFNYEAQPDKSGLPSDRFSAERPEGSISTLTIQRTEQRDSAMYRCASSLLGGGKQFFGPGTRLTVL.

This clonotype was seen a handful of times. The chain couples TRBV11-2 to TRBJ1-1; D possibly corresponds to TRBD1 (5 bases). V lost 3 bases and J 1 base, leaving 12 bases between the germline ends. Germline V gene data show CDR1 as SGHAT and CDR2 as FQNNGV. The length of the CDR3 is 15 residues. The CDR3 is CASSFTGRRNTEAFF. For the CDR3, the DNA is TGTGCCAGCAGCTTCACGGGACGCCGGAACACTGAAGCTTTCTTT.

As regards this clonotype: This may be a read error, as it is one base from a much larger clone. The chain uses TRBV6-4 and TRBJ2-1; TRBD2 matches at 7 bases. The CDR3 totals 13 residues. Germline V gene lookup returns CDR1 MRHNA and CDR2 SNTAGT. Here the CDR3 reads CASSDTSVSEQSF. The CDR3, as DNA: TGTGCCAGCAGTGATACTAGCGTTTCTGAGCAGTCCTTC.

This clonotype was recorded many times. V is TRBV7-2 and J is TRBJ2-1, with D possibly being TRBD2 (5 bases). The ends were cut back, 2 bases at V and 8 bases at J, with 16 bases in the middle. Germline CDR1 SGHTA, CDR2 FQGNSA. The CDR3 covers 15 residues. The CDR3 DNA reads as TGTGCCAGCAGCTTAATGGGCGGGCCTTGGGATGAGCAGTTCTTC. It yields the protein CASSLMGGPWDEQFF.

This clonotype appeared a few times. The rearrangement uses TRBV5-1 and TRBJ2-6; D call uncertain. V was trimmed by 3 bases and J by 0 bases, leaving 7 bases between them. The CDR3 has 15 residues. The germline CDR1 and CDR2 sequences are SGHRS and YFSETQ. The CDR3 DNA reads as TGCGCCAGCAGCTCCGGGCGCTCTGGGGCCAACGTCCTGACTTTC. It encodes CASSSGRSGANVLTF.

The sample holds many counts of this clonotype. The chain combines TRBV27 with TRBJ2-1; 8 bases fit TRBD2. This CDR3 region has 13 residues. With 6 bases clipped from V and 4 bases from J, the junction kept 2 bases outside the gene matches. Germline V gene data show CDR1 as MNHEY and CDR2 as SMNVEV (reference sequence). The CDR3 DNA follows: TGTGCCAGCAGGCGGGGGGTTTACAATGAGCAGTTCTTC. Protein: CASRRGVYNEQFF.

This clonotype was seen repeatedly, ten times or more. The V and J genes are TRBV20-1 and TRBJ2-2; 8 nucleotides agree with TRBD2. The CDR3 has 14 residues. Germline CDR1 DFQATT, CDR2 SNEGSKA (reference sequence). V lost 1 base, J lost 5 bases, and 3 bases stayed unmatched. This chain's CDR3 is CSARAPSGTGELFF. The CDR3 DNA sequence: TGCAGTGCTAGAGCGCCTAGCGGGACCGGGGAGCTGTTTTTT.

This chain uses TRBV5-1 with TRBJ2-2; 10 nucleotides line up with TRBD2. CDR3 length: 16 amino acids. The trim removed 5 bases at V and 6 bases at J, leaving 10 bases unmatched. In germline, CDR1 is SGHRS, CDR2 YFSETQ. The CDR3 DNA is TGCGCCAGCAGTTCAGACCTGGGACTAGCGTCCGGGGAGCTGTTTTTT. Its protein is CASSSDLGLASGELFF.

This clonotype has ten or more counts. The rearrangement joins TRBV10-2 to TRBJ1-5; unclear D gene. The CDR3 is made up of 12 amino acids. Germline V CDR1 and CDR2: WSHSY, SAAADI. Trimming cost V 7 bases and J 4 bases, with 8 bases left between them. The CDR3: CASMMRNQPQHF. DNA for the CDR3: TGCGCCAGCATGATGAGGAATCAGCCCCAGCATTTT.

The chain links TRBV20-1 to TRBJ1-6, with 8 bases aligning to TRBD1. Germline CDR1 reads DFQATT; CDR2 reads SNEGSKA (reference sequence). V shed 3 bases and J 9 bases; nucleotides not matched to a gene: 7. The CDR3 totals 14 residues. CDR3 nucleotides: TGCAGTGCTAGGAGCGGGACAGGCGGTTCACCCCTCCACTTT. It encodes CSARSGTGGSPLHF.

The sample holds many counts of this clonotype. This chain joins TRBV7-7 and TRBJ2-5; D tentatively reads TRBD1 or TRBD2 (5 bases each). CDR3 length equals 15 residues. Germline V gene lookup returns CDR1 SSHAT and CDR2 FNYEAQ (reference sequence). The V gene lost 1 base and the J gene lost 5 bases, with 14 bases spanning the gap. This CDR3 is CASSLGPGLPETQYF. The CDR3 nucleotides are TGTGCCAGCAGCTTAGGCCCGGGGCTCCCGGAGACCCAGTACTTC.

This clonotype came up many times. This chain links TRBV20-1 with TRBJ2-1; 9 bases are shared with TRBD1. There are 14 residues in the CDR3. The germline gives CDR1 DFQATT, CDR2 SNEGSKA (reference sequence). Losses at the gene ends were 6 bases for V and 3 bases for J; bases not matched to a gene: 6. For the CDR3, the DNA is TGCAGTGCACAACCGGGACAGGGCTACAATGAGCAGTTCTTC. Translated, it gives CSAQPGQGYNEQFF.